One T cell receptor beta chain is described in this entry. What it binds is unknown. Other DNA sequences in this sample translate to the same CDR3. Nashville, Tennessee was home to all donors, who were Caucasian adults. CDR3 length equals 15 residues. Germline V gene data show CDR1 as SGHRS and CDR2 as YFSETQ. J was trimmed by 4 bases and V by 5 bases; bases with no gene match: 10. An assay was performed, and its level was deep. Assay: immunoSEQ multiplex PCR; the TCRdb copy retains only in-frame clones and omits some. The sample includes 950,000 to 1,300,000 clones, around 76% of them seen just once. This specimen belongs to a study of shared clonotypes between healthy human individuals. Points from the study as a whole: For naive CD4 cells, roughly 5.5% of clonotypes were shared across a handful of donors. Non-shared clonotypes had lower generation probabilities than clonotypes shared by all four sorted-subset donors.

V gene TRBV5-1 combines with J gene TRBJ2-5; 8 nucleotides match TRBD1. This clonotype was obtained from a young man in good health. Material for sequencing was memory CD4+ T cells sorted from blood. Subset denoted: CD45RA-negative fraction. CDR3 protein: CASSQTGEETETQYF. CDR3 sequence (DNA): TGCGCCAGCAGTCAGACAGGGGAGGAGACAGAGACCCAGTACTTC.